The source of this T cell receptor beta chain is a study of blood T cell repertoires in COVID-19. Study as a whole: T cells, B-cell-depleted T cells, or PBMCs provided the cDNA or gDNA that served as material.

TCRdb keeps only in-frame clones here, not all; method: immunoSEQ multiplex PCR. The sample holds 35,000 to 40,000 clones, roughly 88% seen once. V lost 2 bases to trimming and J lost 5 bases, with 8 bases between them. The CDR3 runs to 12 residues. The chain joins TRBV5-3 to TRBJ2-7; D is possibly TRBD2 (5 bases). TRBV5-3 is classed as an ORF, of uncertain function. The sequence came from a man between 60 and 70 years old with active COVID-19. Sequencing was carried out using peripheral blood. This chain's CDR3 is CARSFSGNEQYF. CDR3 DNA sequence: TGTGCCAGAAGCTTCTCCGGGAACGAGCAGTACTTC.